These 21 T cell receptor beta chains share one sample of origin, sequenced in a study of PD-L1 blockade in urothelial cancer. Sequencing was performed with immunoSEQ multiplex PCR; in TCRdb, only in-frame clones are kept and a portion is missing. The data hold tens of thousands of clones, with over 70% observed a single time. The sample was PBMCs, taken around atezolizumab (anti-PD-L1) treatment. The receptors were sampled from a man between 65 and 85 years old with urothelial cancer.

The rearrangement links TRBV18 to TRBJ2-7, with TRBD1 matching 8 bases. Germline values: CDR1 KGHSH, CDR2 LQKENI. The CDR3 covers 14 residues. After removal of 6 bases from V and 2 bases from J, the junction contained 6 bases not matched to a gene. CDR3 amino acids: CASSDRTGPYEQYF. The CDR3 DNA reads TGTGCCAGCTCCGACCGGACAGGGCCCTACGAGCAGTACTTC.

V gene TRBV10-2 combines with J gene TRBJ1-5, with TRBD1 identical over 7 bases. Unmatched junction bases numbered 4, after V lost 7 bases and J lost 1 base. There are 14 residues in the CDR3. The germline V gene has CDR1 WSHSY and CDR2 SAAADI. CDR3 in DNA: TGCGCCAGCACTCCGACAGGGAGCAATCAGCCCCAGCATTTT. Translation gives CASTPTGSNQPQHF.

The CDR3 DNA sequence: TGTGCCAGCAGTGAGGTCCGAGGTACTGGAAACACCATATATTTT. Its protein is CASSEVRGTGNTIYF. The chain links TRBV6-1 to TRBJ1-3; the D is unclear. The germline CDR1 and CDR2 sequences are MNHNS and SASEGT. V lost 3 bases and J lost 2, with 11 bases in between. The CDR3 spans 15 residues.

The chain is built from TRBV7-6 and TRBJ2-3; 13 bases map to TRBD2. Germline lookup yields CDR1 SGHVS and CDR2 FNYEAQ. This CDR3 region has 16 residues. V gave up 6 bases and J gave up 3 bases; unmatched junction bases: 6. The CDR3: CASRKGLAGYTDTQYF. The CDR3 DNA sequence: TGTGCCAGCAGAAAGGGACTAGCGGGATATACAGATACGCAGTATTTT.

The rearrangement uses TRBV30 and TRBJ2-7; 8 nucleotides line up with TRBD2. The CDR3 has 15 residues. Germline CDR1 is GTSNPN and CDR2 is SVGIG (reference sequence). The V and J ends lost 3 bases and 4 bases, in that order; junction bases with no gene match: 11. Here the CDR3 DNA reads TGTGCCTGGAGCGTGACCAGCGGGAGTGGGTACGAGCAGTACTTC. It specifies CAWSVTSGSGYEQYF.

The V call is TRBV10-2, the J call TRBJ2-7, with D possibly TRBD2 on 7 matching bases. This CDR3 is built from 12 residues. Germline V gene data show CDR1 as WSHSY and CDR2 as SAAADI. Trimming took 9 bases from V and 5 from J, leaving 14 bases between them. The CDR3 is CARGGGAHEQYF. The CDR3 DNA is TGCGCCAGAGGCGGGGGCGCCCACGAGCAGTACTTC.

CDR3 region: CASSLVRDYTDTQYF. CDR3 sequence (DNA): TGTGCCAGCAGCTTAGTTCGGGATTACACAGATACGCAGTATTTT. This chain connects TRBV11-2 to TRBJ2-3; a weak D match, TRBD2 (5 bases). The germline V gene has CDR1 SGHAT and CDR2 FQNNGV. This CDR3 region has 15 residues. The V end lost 1 base, the J end lost 2 bases, and 10 bases lay between the germline ends.

This clone was recorded only once. The rearrangement uses TRBV7-6 and TRBJ2-3; 12 bases align to TRBD2. Germline V gives CDR1 SGHVS, CDR2 FNYEAQ. The CDR3 totals 18 residues. Trimming took 3 bases from V and 3 from J; bases not matched to a gene: 10. This chain's CDR3 is CASSFGLAGRSGTDTQYF. CDR3 coding DNA: TGTGCCAGCAGCTTCGGACTAGCGGGAAGGTCAGGAACAGATACGCAGTATTTT.

J is TRBJ1-1 and V is TRBV9, with 7 bases lining up with TRBD1. The germline V gene has CDR1 SGDLS and CDR2 YYNGEE. CDR3 length equals 16 residues. J was trimmed by 2 bases and V by 0 bases; bases with no gene match: 7. The CDR3 DNA sequence: TGTGCCAGCAGCGTAGGAGAGGGGGCGGGAAACACTGAAGCTTTCTTT. Amino acid sequence: CASSVGEGAGNTEAFF.

This rearrangement joins TRBV29-1 to TRBJ1-2, with D perhaps matching TRBD1 (6 bases). Per the germline V gene, CDR1 is SQVTM and CDR2 is ANQGSEA. This CDR3 region has 13 residues. The germline V and J ends were trimmed by 4 bases and 6 bases, with 15 bases remaining between them. CDR3 amino acids: CSVGARGLDGYTF. CDR3 coding DNA: TGCAGCGTTGGGGCCAGGGGTCTCGATGGCTACACCTTC.

J is TRBJ2-2 and V is TRBV9; D possibly corresponds to TRBD2 (6 bases). The CDR3 sequence is 15 residues long. Trimming shortened V by 0 bases and J by 7 bases, and 13 bases separated the two germline ends. Germline assignment: CDR1 SGDLS and CDR2 YYNGEE. The CDR3: CASSVVGGRNGELFF. The CDR3 region has the DNA TGTGCCAGCAGCGTAGTCGGGGGACGTAACGGGGAGCTGTTTTTT.

The chain joins TRBV2 to TRBJ2-5; 7 bases are shared with TRBD2. Trimming removed 5 bases from V and 7 bases from J; junction bases left unmatched: 7. The CDR3 has 13 amino acids. Germline V gives CDR1 SNHLY, CDR2 FYNNEI. The CDR3 sequence is CASSPRGVGTQYF. The CDR3 nucleotides are TGTGCCAGCAGTCCCCGGGGGGTAGGGACCCAGTACTTC.

The chain carries TRBV14 and TRBJ2-1; TRBD1 might be the D (6 bases). Germline V gene sequence: CDR1 SGHDN, CDR2 FVKESK. The V end lost 4 bases, the J end lost 0 bases, and 19 bases lay between the germline ends. The CDR3 runs to 18 residues. CDR3 protein: CASSPERRDTYSYNEQFF. The DNA of the CDR3 is TGTGCCAGCAGCCCCGAGAGAAGGGACACCTACTCCTACAATGAGCAGTTCTTC.

This chain joins TRBV5-5 and TRBJ2-5; no clear D. The V gene lost 2 bases and the J gene lost 1 base, with 6 bases spanning the gap. Germline CDR1 SGHKS, CDR2 YYEKEE (reference sequence). The CDR3 loop spans 13 amino acids. CDR3 sequence reads: CASSFASQETQYF. CDR3 DNA: TGTGCCAGCAGCTTCGCGAGCCAAGAGACCCAGTACTTC.

The chain links TRBV11-1 to TRBJ2-7; tentative D call: TRBD1 (7 bases). V lost 5 bases and J lost 0, with 23 bases in between. CDR1 and CDR2 from the germline V gene are SGHAT and FQDESV (reference sequence). This CDR3 comprises 18 residues. In DNA form, the CDR3 reads TGTGCCAGCAGCCGCCAGGGGGGACACCTAAAATCCTCCTACGAGCAGTACTTC. Residues: CASSRQGGHLKSSYEQYF.

This clone was seen once. J is TRBJ1-3 and V is TRBV6-5; TRBD1 might be the D (5 bases). CDR1 and CDR2 (germline): MNHEY, SVGAGI. Trimming pared 6 bases from V and 0 bases from J, leaving 12 bases between. The CDR3 contains 15 residues. This CDR3 reads CASRNRRLSGNTIYF. The CDR3 nucleotides are TGTGCCAGCAGAAACAGGCGCCTCTCTGGAAACACCATATATTTT.

This chain joins TRBV18 and TRBJ1-4, with D possibly being TRBD1 (5 bases). The CDR3 extends over 14 amino acids. Germline loops: CDR1 KGHSH, CDR2 LQKENI. V lost 3 bases and J 4 bases, leaving 9 bases between the germline ends. CDR3 sequence (DNA): TGTGCCAGCTCACCGGACATGCGTAATGAAAAACTGTTTTTT. Encoded protein: CASSPDMRNEKLFF.

The chain recombines TRBV30 with TRBJ2-1, with TRBD1 matching 9 bases. V gave up 7 bases and J gave up 2 bases; unmatched junction bases: 3. Germline values: CDR1 GTSNPN, CDR2 SVGIG (reference sequence). This CDR3 has 13 residues. The CDR3 DNA is TGTGCCTTCCGGGACAGGGCCTACAATGAGCAGTTCTTC. Translating it yields CAFRDRAYNEQFF. Combining the CDR3 with reference TRBV30 and TRBJ2-1 gives the whole variable domain SQTIHQWPATLVQPVGSPLSLECTVEGTSNPNLYWYRQAAGRGLQLLFYSVGIGQISSEVPQNLSASRPQDRQFILSSKKLLLSDSGFYLCAFRDRAYNEQFFGPGTRLTVL.

The chain is built from TRBV2 and TRBJ1-1; D gene ambiguous. V gave up 6 bases and J gave up 2 bases, with 7 bases separating them. CDR3 size: 12 residues. From germline, CDR1 is SNHLY and CDR2 FYNNEI. The DNA for the CDR3 is TGTGCCAGCAGACAGTTCAACACTGAAGCTTTCTTT. Its translation is CASRQFNTEAFF.

The chain recombines TRBV5-1 with TRBJ2-7, with 8 positions matching TRBD1. Unmatched junction bases numbered 8, after V lost 1 base and J lost 5 bases. Germline CDR1 reads SGHRS; CDR2 reads YFSETQ. The CDR3 totals 15 residues. CDR3 region: CASSLWTGFRDEQYF. The CDR3 DNA is TGCGCCAGCAGCTTGTGGACAGGGTTTCGGGACGAGCAGTACTTC.

The chain's CDR3 is CASRAYTGELFF. CDR3 DNA sequence: TGTGCCAGCAGGGCCTACACCGGGGAGCTGTTTTTT. The rearrangement joins TRBV5-8 to TRBJ2-2; D unclear. This CDR3 spans 12 amino acids. Trimming removed 5 bases from V and 3 bases from J, with 5 bases in between. Germline CDR1 and CDR2: SGHTS and YDEGEE.